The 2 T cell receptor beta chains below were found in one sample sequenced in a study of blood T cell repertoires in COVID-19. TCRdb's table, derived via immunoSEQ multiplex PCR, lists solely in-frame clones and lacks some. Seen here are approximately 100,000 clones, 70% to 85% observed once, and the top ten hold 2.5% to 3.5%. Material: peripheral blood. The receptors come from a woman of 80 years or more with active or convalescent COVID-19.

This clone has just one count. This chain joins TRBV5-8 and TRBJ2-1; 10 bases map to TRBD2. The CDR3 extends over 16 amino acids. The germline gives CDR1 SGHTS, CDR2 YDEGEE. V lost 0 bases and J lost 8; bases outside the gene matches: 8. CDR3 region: CASSLGLAGDSHEQFF. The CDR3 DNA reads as TGTGCCAGCAGCTTGGGGCTAGCGGGAGATAGTCATGAGCAGTTCTTC.

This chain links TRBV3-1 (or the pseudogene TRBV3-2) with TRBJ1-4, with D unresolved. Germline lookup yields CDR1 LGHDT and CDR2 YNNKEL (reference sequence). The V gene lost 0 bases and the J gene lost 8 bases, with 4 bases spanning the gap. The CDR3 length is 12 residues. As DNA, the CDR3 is TGTGCCAGCAGCCAAGATCGGGAAAAACTGTTTTTT. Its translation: CASSQDREKLFF.